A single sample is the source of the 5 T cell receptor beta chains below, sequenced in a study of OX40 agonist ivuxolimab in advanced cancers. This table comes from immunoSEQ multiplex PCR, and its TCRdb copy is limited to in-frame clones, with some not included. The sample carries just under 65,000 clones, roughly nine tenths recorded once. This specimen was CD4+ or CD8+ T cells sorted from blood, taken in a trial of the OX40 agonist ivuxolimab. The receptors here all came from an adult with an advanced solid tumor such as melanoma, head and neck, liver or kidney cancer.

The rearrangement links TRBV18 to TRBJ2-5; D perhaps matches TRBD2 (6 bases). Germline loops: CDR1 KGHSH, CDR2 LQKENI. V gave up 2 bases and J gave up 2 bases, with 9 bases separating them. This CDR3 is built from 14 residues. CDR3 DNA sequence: TGTGCCAGCTCACCAGGGGGGAATCAAGAGACCCAGTACTTC. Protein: CASSPGGNQETQYF.

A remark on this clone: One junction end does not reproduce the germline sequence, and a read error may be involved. Written as DNA, the CDR3 is TGTGCCAGCAGCTTATCACAGGCGAACCTCCCCCGGGCCTTC. Translated, it gives CASSLSQANLPRAF. This sequence joins TRBV7-8 and TRBJ1-2; possible D gene TRBD1, 5 bases. Germline V gene data show CDR1 as SGHVS and CDR2 as FQNEAQ. This CDR3 region has 14 residues. Drawing the rest from reference TRBV7-8 and TRBJ1-2, the complete variable domain is GAGVSQSPRYKVAKRGQDVALRCDPISGHVSLFWYQQALGQGPEFLTYFQNEAQLDKSGLPSDRFFAERPEGSVSTLKIQRTQQEDSAVYLCASSLSQANLPRAFGSGTRLTVV.

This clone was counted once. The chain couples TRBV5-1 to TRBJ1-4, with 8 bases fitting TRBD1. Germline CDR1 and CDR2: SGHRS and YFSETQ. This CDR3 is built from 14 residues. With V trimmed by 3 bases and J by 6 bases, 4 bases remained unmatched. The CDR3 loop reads CASSWKDRDEKLFF. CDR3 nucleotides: TGCGCCAGCAGCTGGAAGGACAGGGATGAAAAACTGTTTTTT.

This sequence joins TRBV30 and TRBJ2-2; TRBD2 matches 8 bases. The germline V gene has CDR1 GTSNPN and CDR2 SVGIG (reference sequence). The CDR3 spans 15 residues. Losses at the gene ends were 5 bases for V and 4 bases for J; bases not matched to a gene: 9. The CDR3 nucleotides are TGTGCCTGGGAATTCGCTCTAGCGGGCACCGGGGAGCTGTTTTTT. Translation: CAWEFALAGTGELFF.

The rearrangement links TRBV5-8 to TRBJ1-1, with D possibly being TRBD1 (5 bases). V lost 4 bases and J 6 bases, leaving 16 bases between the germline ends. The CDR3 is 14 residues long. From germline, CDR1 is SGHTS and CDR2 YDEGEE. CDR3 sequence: CASSPEGGAAEAFF. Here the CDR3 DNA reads TGTGCCAGCAGCCCCGAGGGAGGGGCGGCTGAAGCTTTCTTT.